The sequence of this T cell receptor (beta chain) was determined in a study of CD8 T cells in ankylosing spondylitis. TCRdb processed the 5' RACE reads anew with MiXCR; each CDR3 protein has one entry. The sample lists hundreds of thousands of distinct CDR3 sequences; more than 25% were seen once. Points from the study as a whole: Ankylosing spondylitis blood appeared to be characterized by a TCR beta motif of roughly eight highly homologous variants.

Looked up from germline, CDR1 is SGHDT and CDR2 is YYEEEE. V dropped 3 bases and J dropped 1; count of bases not matched to a gene: 6. The CDR3 totals 15 residues. About this clonotype: Its antigen remains unknown.

The chain is built from TRBV5-6 and TRBJ1-1; TRBD1 matches 7 bases. Sequenced material: blood, either unsorted or a sorted T cell fraction (not recorded which). The receptor's source is a male donor with ankylosing spondylitis. CDR3 protein: CASSYSGGKNTEAFF. The CDR3 DNA follows: TGTGCCAGCAGCTATTCAGGGGGGAAGAACACTGAAGCTTTCTTT.